The present T cell receptor beta chain was sequenced within a study of CD8 T cells in Susac syndrome. The multiple sclerosis controls were treatment-naive patients, and their relapsing-remitting disease was stable or active. FACS was used to enrich TEMRA cells, whereas the CD8+ and CD4+ T cells were obtained by negative isolation. A quantity of about 0.45 to 1 ug RNA underwent reverse transcription using random hexamers. TCR beta CDR3 was amplified by immunoSEQ covering 54 Vbeta and 13 Jbeta. Using its own MiXCR run on the immunoSEQ multiplex PCR reads, TCRdb lists one record per CDR3 protein. Of almost 450,000 distinct CDR3 sequences listed, around 85% are singletons. V was trimmed by 3 bases and J by 0 bases, leaving 6 bases between them. The CDR3 length is 14 residues. Per the germline V gene, CDR1 is MNHEY and CDR2 is SMNVEV (reference sequence).

The clonotype comes from a human donor with multiple sclerosis. The chain employs TRBV27 and TRBJ1-5; no clear D gene. The material sequenced was CD8+ T cells from PBMCs. The DNA for the CDR3 is TGTGCCAGCAGTTTTGGGATTAGCAATCAGCCCCAGCATTTT. This gives the protein CASSFGISNQPQHF.